Following are 10 T cell receptor beta chains from one sample sequenced in a study of T-cell memory formation after mild COVID-19. From the 5' RACE reads, TCRdb called clonotypes with MiXCR, one entry per CDR3 protein. The table shows some 600,000 distinct CDR3 sequences, with 17% occurring only once. Sequenced input: PBMCs or a T cell subset sorted from them (not recorded which). These receptors all come from an adult woman who had mild COVID-19 (a few samples of this study predate the infection). Cell type and time point are not known.

This clonotype came up a few times. The J gene is TRBJ1-4, the V gene TRBV7-8; the D gene is possibly TRBD1 (6 bases). The CDR3 length is 15 residues. The germline CDR1 and CDR2 sequences are SGHVS and FQNEAQ. Trimming shortened V by 0 bases and J by 8 bases, and 13 bases separated the two germline ends. CDR3 amino acids: CASSLATGLIEKLFF. CDR3 DNA sequence: TGTGCCAGCAGCTTAGCGACAGGCCTGATAGAAAAACTGTTTTTT.

This chain connects TRBV24-1 to TRBJ1-1, with D possibly being TRBD1 (5 bases). V was clipped by 3 bases and J by 11 bases, with 9 bases between them. The CDR3 sequence is 11 residues long. Germline-derived CDR1 and CDR2 are KGHDR and SFDVKD. CDR3 sequence: CATSDGHGAFF. The CDR3 DNA is TGTGCCACCAGTGATGGACACGGCGCTTTCTTT.

The V gene is TRBV29-1, the J gene TRBJ2-3; 12 bases align to TRBD1. In germline, CDR1 is SQVTM, CDR2 ANQGSEA. CDR3 size: 16 residues. Trimming took 2 bases from V and 2 from J; bases not matched to a gene: 5. The CDR3 bases are TGCAGCGTTGAAAGGGGGACAGGGGGCTTCACAGATACGCAGTATTTT. This translates into CSVERGTGGFTDTQYF.

J is TRBJ2-7 and V is TRBV12-3 or TRBV12-4; 9 bases fit TRBD1. The CDR3 extends over 15 amino acids. With 5 bases clipped from V and 0 bases from J, the junction kept 5 bases outside the gene matches. CDR3 nucleotide sequence: TGTGCCAGCAGTCCACAGGGGGCCAGCTCCTACGAGCAGTACTTC. Protein sequence: CASSPQGASSYEQYF.

The chain employs TRBV12-3 or TRBV12-4 and TRBJ1-2; 10 bases are a match to TRBD1. There are 13 residues in the CDR3. V lost 7 bases and J lost 8; bases outside the gene matches: 7. This CDR3 reads CASTLGQGRGYTF. The DNA for the CDR3 is TGTGCCAGCACCTTGGGACAGGGGAGGGGCTACACCTTC.

This clonotype was seen only a few times. V gene TRBV15 combines with J gene TRBJ1-2, with D tentatively TRBD1 (6 bases). Germline CDR1 is LNHNV and CDR2 is YYDKDF (reference sequence). V dropped 0 bases and J dropped 8 bases, with 16 bases sitting between them. There are 15 residues in the CDR3. The CDR3 protein is CATSRDHAGASGYTF. The DNA for the CDR3 is TGTGCCACCAGCAGAGATCACGCGGGGGCATCAGGCTACACCTTC.

The chain is built from TRBV27 and TRBJ2-7, with 8 bases identical to TRBD1. V lost 6 bases and J lost 5; bases outside the gene matches: 9. The germline gives CDR1 MNHEY, CDR2 SMNVEV (reference sequence). This CDR3 comprises 14 residues. The CDR3 coding sequence is TGTGCCAGCAGGAACCAGGGGGCAGGGAACGAGCAGTACTTC. This translates into CASRNQGAGNEQYF.

This clonotype was counted between two and nine times. The J gene is TRBJ2-6, the V gene TRBV24-1; D not certain. CDR1 is KGHDR and CDR2 is SFDVKD in the germline V gene. The CDR3 covers 15 residues. With 10 bases removed from V and 0 bases from J, the gap between germline ends came to 12 bases. This CDR3 reads CATGTASSGANVLTF. The CDR3 DNA reads TGTGCCACGGGTACTGCAAGCTCTGGGGCCAACGTCCTGACTTTC.

This clonotype showed up just a few times. The V and J genes are TRBV9 and TRBJ2-2, with TRBD1 matching 8 bases. Germline V gene data show CDR1 as SGDLS and CDR2 as YYNGEE. Germline trimming cut 0 bases from V and 5 bases from J; bases unmatched to any gene: 3. The length of the CDR3 is 15 residues. The CDR3 DNA sequence: TGTGCCAGCAGCGTAGCCGGACAGGGAACCGGGGAGCTGTTTTTT. It encodes CASSVAGQGTGELFF.

This clonotype came up many times. The rearrangement uses TRBV4-1 and TRBJ1-5, with TRBD1 identical over 7 bases. CDR3 length equals 15 residues. Germline CDR1 and CDR2: MGHRA and YSYEKL. The V segment lost 0 bases and the J segment 1 base; nucleotides outside the gene matches: 0. For the CDR3, the DNA is TGCGCCAGCAGCCAAGAAGGGGGCAGCAATCAGCCCCAGCATTTT. Translated, it gives CASSQEGGSNQPQHF.